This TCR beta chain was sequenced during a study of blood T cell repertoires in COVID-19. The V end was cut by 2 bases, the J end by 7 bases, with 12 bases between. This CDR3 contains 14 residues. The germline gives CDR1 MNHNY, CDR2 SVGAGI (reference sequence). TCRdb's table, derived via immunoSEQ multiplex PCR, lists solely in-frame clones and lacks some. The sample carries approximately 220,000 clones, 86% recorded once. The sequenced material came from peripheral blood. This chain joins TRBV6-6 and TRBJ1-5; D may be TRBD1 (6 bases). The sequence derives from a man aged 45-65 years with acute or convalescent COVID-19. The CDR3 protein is CASSYTGGGQPQHF. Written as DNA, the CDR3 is TGTGCCAGCAGTTACACGGGGGGCGGGCAGCCCCAGCATTTT.